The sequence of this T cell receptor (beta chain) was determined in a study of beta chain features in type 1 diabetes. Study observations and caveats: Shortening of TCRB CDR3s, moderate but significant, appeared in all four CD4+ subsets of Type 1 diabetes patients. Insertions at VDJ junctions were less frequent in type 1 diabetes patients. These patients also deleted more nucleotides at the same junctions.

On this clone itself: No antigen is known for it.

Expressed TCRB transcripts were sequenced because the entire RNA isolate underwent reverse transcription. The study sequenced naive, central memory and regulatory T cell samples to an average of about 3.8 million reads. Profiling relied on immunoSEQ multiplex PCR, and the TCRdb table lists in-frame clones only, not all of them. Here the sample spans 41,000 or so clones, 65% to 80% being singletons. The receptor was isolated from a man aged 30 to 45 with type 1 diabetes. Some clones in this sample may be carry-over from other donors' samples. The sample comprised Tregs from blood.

In DNA form, the CDR3 reads TGTGCCAGCAGGCTCTTACGGGGAGATACGCAGTATTTT. Its protein product is CASRLLRGDTQYF. The genes are TRBV6-5 and TRBJ2-3; a weak D match, TRBD2 (5 bases). Germline loops: CDR1 MNHEY, CDR2 SVGAGI. The germline V and J ends were trimmed by 6 bases and 5 bases, with 12 bases remaining between them. The CDR3 sequence is 13 residues long.